What follows are 2 T cell receptor beta chains derived from one specimen sequenced in a study of T cell responses to AZD1222 COVID-19 vaccine. Generated by immunoSEQ multiplex PCR, the TCRdb table keeps only in-frame clones and is missing some. Of 130,000 to 150,000 clones listed, about nine tenths are singletons. Sample: peripheral blood, taken on day 0 of AZD1222 vaccination. The receptors were gathered from an adult in good health.

CDR3 bases: TGTGCCTGGGGCCTACAGGGTGACTATGGCTACACCTTC. This gives the protein CAWGLQGDYGYTF. V gene TRBV30 combines with J gene TRBJ1-2; weak D call: TRBD1 (6 bases). The V end lost 5 bases, the J end lost 3 bases, and 13 bases lay between the germline ends. The CDR3 sequence is 13 residues long. Germline V gives CDR1 GTSNPN, CDR2 SVGIG (reference sequence).

CDR3 in DNA: TGTGCCAGCAGCGAACAGGGCACAGATACGCAGTATTTT. The encoded protein is CASSEQGTDTQYF. V is TRBV25-1 and J is TRBJ2-3, with D possibly TRBD1 on 5 matching bases. Germline loops: CDR1 MGHDK, CDR2 SYGVNS. The V end was cut by 6 bases, the J end by 1 base, with 8 bases between. The CDR3 has 13 amino acids.